These 28 T cell receptor beta chains came from one sample sequenced in a study of blood T cell repertoires in COVID-19. TCRdb keeps only in-frame clones here, not all; method: immunoSEQ multiplex PCR. The sample lists around 260,000 clones; about 80% were seen once. The sequencing sample was made of PBMCs or T cells enriched from blood (not recorded which). These receptor sequences come from a man aged 25 to 45 with acute COVID-19.

The chain links TRBV19 to TRBJ1-2, with TRBD1 matching 7 bases. The V segment lost 8 bases and the J segment 10 bases; nucleotides outside the gene matches: 16. This CDR3 spans 14 amino acids. Germline V CDR1 and CDR2: LNHDA, SQIVND (reference sequence). CDR3 protein: CASHRQGRGSTYTF. The CDR3, as DNA: TGTGCCAGTCATCGACAGGGTCGGGGTTCTACCTACACCTTC. Based on the CDR3 plus reference TRBV19 and TRBJ1-2, the full variable domain is DGGITQSPKYLFRKEGQNVTLSCEQNLNHDAMYWYRQDPGQGLRLIYYSQIVNDFQKGDIAEGYSVSREKKESFPLTVTSAQKNPTAFYLCASHRQGRGSTYTFGSGTRLTVV.

The V and J genes are TRBV11-2 and TRBJ1-2; tentatively, D is TRBD1 (5 bases). Between the trimmed V and J ends, which lost 8 bases and 8 bases, there was a span of 15 bases. CDR3 length: 12 amino acids. Looked up from germline, CDR1 is SGHAT and CDR2 is FQNNGV. The CDR3: CASSVSGGGYTF. CDR3 sequence (DNA): TGTGCCAGCTCCGTTTCTGGGGGGGGCTACACCTTC.

V usage is TRBV5-1 and J usage is TRBJ2-3; the match to TRBD2 covers 9 bases. V shed 4 bases and J 4 bases; nucleotides not matched to a gene: 7. From germline, CDR1 is SGHRS and CDR2 YFSETQ. This CDR3 has 15 residues. CDR3 amino acids: CASSQSGGPADTQYF. CDR3 nucleotides: TGCGCCAGCAGCCAAAGCGGGGGGCCGGCAGATACGCAGTATTTT. Filled out from reference TRBV5-1 and TRBJ2-3, the complete variable domain reads KAGVTQTPRYLIKTRGQQVTLSCSPISGHRSVSWYQQTPGQGLQFLFEYFSETQRNKGNFPGRFSGRQFSNSRSEMNVSTLELGDSALYLCASSQSGGPADTQYFGPGTRLTVL.

The rearrangement uses TRBV3-1 (or the pseudogene TRBV3-2) and TRBJ2-3, with 8 bases lining up with TRBD2. J was trimmed by 5 bases and V by 3 bases; bases with no gene match: 7. Looked up from germline, CDR1 is LGHDT and CDR2 is YNNKEL (reference sequence). This CDR3 contains 15 residues. The CDR3 is CASSHSPAGGDTQYF. CDR3 nucleotides: TGTGCCAGCAGCCACTCCCCGGCGGGGGGAGATACGCAGTATTTT.

This clone was counted between two and nine times. This chain links TRBV27 with TRBJ1-6; 7 nucleotides match TRBD1. J gave up 3 bases and V 8 bases, and 1 base lay outside the gene matches. CDR1 and CDR2 from the germline V gene are MNHEY and SMNVEV (reference sequence). The CDR3 consists of 13 residues. This CDR3 is CASRTGYNSPLHF. The DNA of the CDR3 is TGTGCCAGCCGGACAGGCTATAATTCACCCCTCCACTTT.

This clone was detected only a few times. This rearrangement joins TRBV9 to TRBJ2-4; TRBD2 aligns across 8 bases. Germline V lookup: CDR1 SGDLS, CDR2 YYNGEE. After removal of 0 bases from V and 2 bases from J, the junction contained 7 bases not matched to a gene. The CDR3 length is 17 residues. The CDR3 loop reads CASSVEGTGGSKNIQYF. The CDR3 DNA reads TGTGCCAGCAGCGTAGAAGGCACGGGAGGGTCCAAAAACATTCAGTACTTC.

This chain links TRBV28 with TRBJ1-1; weak D call: TRBD1 (5 bases). The CDR3 length is 12 residues. V dropped 3 bases and J dropped 10 bases, with 12 bases sitting between them. CDR1 is MDHEN, CDR2 SYDVKM, per germline. CDR3 protein: CASSLGPTSAFF. The CDR3 nucleotides read TGTGCCAGCAGTTTGGGGCCTACCTCAGCTTTCTTT.

The chain joins TRBV3-1 (or the pseudogene TRBV3-2) to TRBJ2-5; 10 nucleotides align to TRBD1. CDR1 is LGHDT and CDR2 is YNNKEL in the germline V gene (reference sequence). Trimming removed 1 base from V and 5 bases from J; junction bases left unmatched: 1. The CDR3 extends over 14 amino acids. The CDR3 nucleotides are TGTGCCAGCAGCCAAGGGACAGGGGGGGAGACCCAGTACTTC. This translates into CASSQGTGGETQYF.

The chain combines TRBV27 with TRBJ1-4; 9 bases are shared with TRBD1. The CDR3 consists of 17 residues. J gave up 4 bases and V 5 bases, and 11 bases lay outside the gene matches. The germline V gene encodes CDR1 MNHEY and CDR2 SMNVEV (reference sequence). The CDR3 loop reads CASSPTGGGRLNEKLFF. CDR3 coding DNA: TGTGCCAGCAGTCCAACAGGGGGCGGGAGACTTAATGAAAAACTGTTTTTT.

This clone was picked up one time. The V call is TRBV7-2, the J call TRBJ1-1; 8 bases are a match to TRBD1. CDR3 length equals 13 residues. The trim removed 7 bases at V and 6 bases at J, leaving 7 bases unmatched. Germline V gives CDR1 SGHTA, CDR2 FQGNSA. CDR3 bases: TGTGCCAGCACCAAAGACAGGGGCGCTGAAGCTTTCTTT. This encodes CASTKDRGAEAFF. Together with reference TRBV7-2 and TRBJ1-1, the CDR3 gives the full variable domain: GAGVSQSPSNKVTEKGKDVELRCDPISGHTALYWYRQSLGQGLEFLIYFQGNSAPDKSGLPSDRFSAERTGGSVSTLTIQRTQQEDSAVYLCASTKDRGAEAFFGQGTRLTVV.

This chain links TRBV19 with TRBJ1-5; D is possibly TRBD1 (5 bases). Germline V gives CDR1 LNHDA, CDR2 SQIVND (reference sequence). The CDR3 totals 13 residues. V lost 10 bases to trimming and J lost 3 bases, with 13 bases between them. The CDR3 reads CATFPGYNQPQHF. The CDR3 DNA follows: TGTGCCACCTTCCCAGGGTACAATCAGCCCCAGCATTTT. Full variable domain (remainder filled in from reference TRBV19 and TRBJ1-5): DGGITQSPKYLFRKEGQNVTLSCEQNLNHDAMYWYRQDPGQGLRLIYYSQIVNDFQKGDIAEGYSVSREKKESFPLTVTSAQKNPTAFYLCATFPGYNQPQHFGDGTRLSIL.

This clone was counted once. The genes are TRBV5-5 and TRBJ1-2; 7 bases agree with TRBD1. J was trimmed by 2 bases and V by 4 bases; bases with no gene match: 11. The CDR3 runs 16 residues. Germline loops: CDR1 SGHKS, CDR2 YYEKEE (reference sequence). The CDR3 is CASSLEGTALNYGYTF. The DNA for the CDR3 is TGTGCCAGCAGCCTAGAAGGGACAGCTCTAAACTATGGCTACACCTTC. Full variable domain (missing parts from reference TRBV5-5 and TRBJ1-2): DAGVTQSPTHLIKTRGQQVTLRCSPISGHKSVSWYQQVLGQGPQFIFQYYEKEERGRGNFPDRFSARQFPNYSSELNVNALLLGDSALYLCASSLEGTALNYGYTFGSGTRLTVV.

This clone was found once. The CDR3 region is CASNRQGLAGNTIYF. The CDR3 coding sequence is TGTGCCAGCAACAGACAGGGTCTGGCTGGAAACACCATATATTTT. The V gene is TRBV2, the J gene TRBJ1-3; TRBD1 aligns across 7 bases. The CDR3 runs 15 residues. The junction had 8 bases not matched to a gene; V was cut back by 7 bases and J by 2 bases. Germline V gene lookup returns CDR1 SNHLY and CDR2 FYNNEI.

The V call is TRBV6-5, the J call TRBJ1-3; D call uncertain. There are 14 residues in the CDR3. Germline V gives CDR1 MNHEY, CDR2 SVGAGI. Trimming left V 8 bases short and J 4 bases short, with 15 bases between. CDR3 residues: CASGTADRGNTIYF. For the CDR3, the DNA is TGTGCCAGCGGAACAGCCGACCGCGGAAACACCATATATTTT.

The count of this clone is one. The genes are TRBV21-1 and TRBJ2-1; the table's TRBD1 call for D was not verified on the DNA. TRBV21-1 is described as a pseudogene. The CDR3 has 19 amino acids. The CDR3 region has the DNA TGTGCCAGCAGCACCCGACAGCCCCGACAGGGTAAATCCTACAATGAGCAGTTCTTC. Protein: CASSTRQPRQGKSYNEQFF.

The chain recombines TRBV30 with TRBJ1-6; TRBD1 aligns across 8 bases. The CDR3 runs 17 residues. Germline lookup yields CDR1 GTSNPN and CDR2 SVGIG (reference sequence). Trimming cost V 0 bases and J 5 bases; bases outside gene matches: 9. CDR3 sequence: CAWSVQGGVLHNSPLHF. The CDR3 DNA reads as TGTGCCTGGAGTGTACAGGGGGGGGTCCTGCATAATTCACCCCTCCACTTT.

The rearrangement links TRBV5-1 to TRBJ1-3, with D possibly matching TRBD1 (6 bases). Per germline, CDR1 SGHRS and CDR2 YFSETQ. V was cut by 3 bases and J by 4 bases, with 14 bases left in between. The CDR3 is 15 amino acids. The CDR3 nucleotides read TGCGCCAGCAGCTGGAACAGGGAAAGCGGAAACACCATATATTTT. Its translation: CASSWNRESGNTIYF.

The CDR3 DNA reads as TGTGCCAGCAGTTTGGACCTAAGGGGGGCTTTCTTT. Encoded protein: CASSLDLRGAFF. The gene calls are TRBV6-2 or TRBV6-3 and TRBJ1-1, with D perhaps TRBD1 (6 bases). V lost 4 bases and J 11 bases, leaving 14 bases between the germline ends. Germline lookup yields CDR1 MNHEY and CDR2 SVGEGT. The CDR3 runs to 12 residues.

The chain employs TRBV19 and TRBJ1-6, with a tentative D call TRBD1 (5 bases). The ends were cut back, 0 bases at V and 8 bases at J, with 11 bases in the middle. Germline lookup yields CDR1 LNHDA and CDR2 SQIVND (reference sequence). This CDR3 comprises 15 residues. The CDR3 nucleotides read TGTGCCAGTAGTATAGAAAGGGGATTTGATTCACCCCTCCACTTT. This gives the protein CASSIERGFDSPLHF.

The J gene is TRBJ1-1, the V gene TRBV30; the match to TRBD1 covers 10 bases. V trimming: 5 bases; J trimming: 2 bases; junction bases outside the gene matches: 2. This CDR3 has 13 amino acids. Germline V gene data show CDR1 as GTSNPN and CDR2 as SVGIG (reference sequence). In DNA form, the CDR3 reads TGTGCCTGGGACAGGGGGCAAAACACTGAAGCTTTCTTT. Residues: CAWDRGQNTEAFF.

A note on this clone: The limits of the CDR3 on the DNA are not certain, so only TCRdb's listed CDR3 is given. The rearrangement joins TRBV6-5 to TRBJ1-2; the table's TRBD1 call for D was not verified on the DNA. The germline CDR1 and CDR2 sequences are MNHEY and SVGAGI. A total of 15 residues make up the CDR3, ends included. The CDR3 protein is CASSSSLGTPVLYTF.

The chain joins TRBV18 to TRBJ1-5, with 7 bases fitting TRBD1. This CDR3 region has 16 residues. Germline-derived CDR1 and CDR2 are KGHSH and LQKENI. J was trimmed by 4 bases and V by 8 bases; bases with no gene match: 14. This chain's CDR3 is CASAREGDSRNQPQHF. In DNA form, the CDR3 reads TGTGCCAGCGCACGGGAAGGGGACAGCCGAAATCAGCCCCAGCATTTT.

As regards this clone: Additional DNA sequences in this sample encode the identical CDR3. J is TRBJ1-5 and V is TRBV2; 10 bases line up with TRBD1. Trimming took 4 bases from V and 6 from J; bases not matched to a gene: 0. In germline, CDR1 is SNHLY, CDR2 FYNNEI. CDR3 length: 13 residues. Here the CDR3 reads CASSGDRGQPQHF. The CDR3, as DNA: TGTGCCAGCAGTGGGGACAGGGGTCAGCCCCAGCATTTT.

This chain joins TRBV7-6 and TRBJ2-5; 12 positions match TRBD2. The germline CDR1 and CDR2 sequences are SGHVS and FNYEAQ. The CDR3 spans 18 residues. The J segment lost 3 bases and the V segment lost 1 base, leaving 9 bases of the junction unmatched. CDR3 sequence (DNA): TGTGCCAGCAGCTTAGTGTCTAGCGGGGGGGACTTTAAAGAGACCCAGTACTTC. It specifies CASSLVSSGGDFKETQYF.

The chain has TRBV21-1 and TRBJ1-2; TRBD1, as called in the table, went unchecked against the DNA. TRBV21-1 corresponds to a pseudogene. This CDR3 comprises 15 residues. For the CDR3, the DNA is TGTGCCAGCAGCATTCCCGGGACAGCAAGCTATGGCTACACCTTC. Translating gives CASSIPGTASYGYTF.

Here the CDR3 reads CASSPPPVATGELFF. The CDR3 nucleotides read TGTGCCAGCTCACCACCGCCAGTCGCCACCGGGGAGCTGTTTTTT. This chain connects TRBV18 to TRBJ2-2; D unclear. Trimming took off 0 bases at V and 4 bases at J, with 9 bases between the two ends. CDR1 is KGHSH and CDR2 is LQKENI in the germline V gene. The CDR3 is 15 amino acids.

The chain joins TRBV28 to TRBJ1-6; TRBD1 matches 8 bases. The CDR3 has 13 residues. With 9 bases clipped from V and 9 bases from J, the junction kept 7 bases outside the gene matches. The germline V gene has CDR1 MDHEN and CDR2 SYDVKM. The CDR3 spells CASGQGGSSPLHF. CDR3 bases: TGTGCCAGTGGACAGGGAGGCAGTTCACCCCTCCACTTT.

The V gene is TRBV27, the J gene TRBJ2-2, with D tentatively TRBD2 (7 bases). This CDR3 contains 17 residues. The V end was cut by 5 bases, the J end by 1 base, with 17 bases between. From germline, CDR1 is MNHEY and CDR2 SMNVEV (reference sequence). For the CDR3, the DNA is TGTGCCAGCAGTGGGAAAAAGGGGGGGCGGAACACCGGGGAGCTGTTTTTT. It translates to CASSGKKGGRNTGELFF.